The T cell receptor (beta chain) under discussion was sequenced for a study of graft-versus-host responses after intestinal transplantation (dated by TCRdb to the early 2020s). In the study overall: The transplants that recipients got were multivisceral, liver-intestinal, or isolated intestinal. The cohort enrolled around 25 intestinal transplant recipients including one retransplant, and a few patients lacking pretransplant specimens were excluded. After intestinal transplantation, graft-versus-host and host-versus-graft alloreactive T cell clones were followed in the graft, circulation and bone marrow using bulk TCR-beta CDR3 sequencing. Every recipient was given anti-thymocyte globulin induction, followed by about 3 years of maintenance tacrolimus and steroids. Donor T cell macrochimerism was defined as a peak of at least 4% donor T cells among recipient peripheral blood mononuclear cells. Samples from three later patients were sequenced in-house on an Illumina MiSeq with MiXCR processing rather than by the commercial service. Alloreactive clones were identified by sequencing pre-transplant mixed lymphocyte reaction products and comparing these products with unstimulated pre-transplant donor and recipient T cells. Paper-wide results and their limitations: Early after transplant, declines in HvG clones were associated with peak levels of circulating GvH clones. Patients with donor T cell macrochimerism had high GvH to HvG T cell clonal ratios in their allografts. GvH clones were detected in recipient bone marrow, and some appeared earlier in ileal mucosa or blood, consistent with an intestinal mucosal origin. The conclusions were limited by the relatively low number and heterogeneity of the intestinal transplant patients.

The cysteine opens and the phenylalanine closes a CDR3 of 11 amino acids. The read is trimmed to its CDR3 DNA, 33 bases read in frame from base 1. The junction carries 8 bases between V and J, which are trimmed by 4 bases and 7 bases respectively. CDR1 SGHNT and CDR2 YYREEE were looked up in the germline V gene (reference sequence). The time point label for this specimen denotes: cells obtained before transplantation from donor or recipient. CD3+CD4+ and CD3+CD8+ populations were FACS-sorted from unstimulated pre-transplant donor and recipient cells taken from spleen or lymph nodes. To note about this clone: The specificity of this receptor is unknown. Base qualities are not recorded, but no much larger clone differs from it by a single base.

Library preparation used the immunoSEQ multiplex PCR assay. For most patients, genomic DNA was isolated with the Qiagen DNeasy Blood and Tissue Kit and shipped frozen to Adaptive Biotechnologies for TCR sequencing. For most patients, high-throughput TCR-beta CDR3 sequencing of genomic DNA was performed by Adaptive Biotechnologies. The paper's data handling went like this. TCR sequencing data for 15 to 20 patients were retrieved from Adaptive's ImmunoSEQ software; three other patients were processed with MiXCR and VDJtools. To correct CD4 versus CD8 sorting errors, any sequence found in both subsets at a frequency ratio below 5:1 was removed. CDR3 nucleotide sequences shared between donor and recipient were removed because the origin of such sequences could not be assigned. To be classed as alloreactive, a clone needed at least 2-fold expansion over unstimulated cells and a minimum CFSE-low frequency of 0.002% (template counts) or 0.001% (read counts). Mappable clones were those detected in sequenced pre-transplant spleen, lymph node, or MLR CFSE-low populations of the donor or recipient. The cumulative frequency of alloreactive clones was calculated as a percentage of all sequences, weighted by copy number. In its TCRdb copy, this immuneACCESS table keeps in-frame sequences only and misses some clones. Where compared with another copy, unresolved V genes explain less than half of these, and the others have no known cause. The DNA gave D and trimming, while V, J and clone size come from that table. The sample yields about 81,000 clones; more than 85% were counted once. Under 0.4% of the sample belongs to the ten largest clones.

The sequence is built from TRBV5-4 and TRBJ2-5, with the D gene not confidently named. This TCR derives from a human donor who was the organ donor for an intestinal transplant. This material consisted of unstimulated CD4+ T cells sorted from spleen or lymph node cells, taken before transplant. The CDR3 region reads CASSPGVTQYF. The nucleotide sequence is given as TGTGCCAGCAGCCCCGGTGTGACCCAGTACTTC.